A single sample is the source of the 13 T cell receptor beta chains below, sequenced in a study of T-cell reconstitution after alpha-beta-depleted transplantation in children. During its preparation, the TCRbeta library received unique molecular identifiers. TCRdb reprocessed the PCR reads with MiXCR, giving one entry per CDR3 protein. The sample records approximately 190,000 distinct CDR3 sequences, roughly 6.3% being singletons. Source: PBMCs, taken before TCRalphabeta/CD19-depleted stem cell transplant. The receptors here all came from a girl under three years old with combined immunodeficiency, due to receive a stem cell transplant.

This clonotype was recorded at least ten times. The chain uses TRBV9 and TRBJ2-3; maybe TRBD1 (6 bases). Looked up from germline, CDR1 is SGDLS and CDR2 is YYNGEE. Trimming shortened V by 0 bases and J by 4 bases, and 15 bases separated the two germline ends. This CDR3 is built from 16 residues. The CDR3 DNA is TGTGCCAGCAGCGTAGGGGCAGGGGCTCCAGCAGATACGCAGTATTTT. Its protein is CASSVGAGAPADTQYF.

This clonotype was seen many times. The DNA for the CDR3 is TGTGCCAGCAAGAGGGAGGGTAAGCACAATGAGCAGTTCTTC. Amino acids: CASKREGKHNEQFF. The rearrangement uses TRBV25-1 and TRBJ2-1, with TRBD2 matching 7 bases. CDR1 is MGHDK, CDR2 SYGVNS, per germline. V shed 7 bases, J shed 5 bases, and the junction held 8 bases outside the gene matches. The CDR3 totals 14 residues.

The chain combines TRBV7-3 with TRBJ2-1; TRBD2 is a possible D gene (5 bases). CDR1 and CDR2 (germline): SGHTA, FQGTGA. The CDR3 contains 18 residues. V lost 0 bases, J lost 4 bases, and 19 bases lay in between. The chain's CDR3 is CASSLTPFSREEYNEQFF. CDR3 nucleotide sequence: TGTGCCAGCAGCTTAACCCCCTTTTCGAGGGAAGAGTACAATGAGCAGTTCTTC.

In this sample, this clonotype turned up many times. The chain couples TRBV20-1 to TRBJ1-1; no firm D call. The germline V gene encodes CDR1 DFQATT and CDR2 SNEGSKA (reference sequence). The CDR3 has 14 amino acids. The V end lost 1 base, the J end lost 1 base, and 10 bases lay between the germline ends. The CDR3 bases are TGCAGTGCTAGAGGAAAGTTGACGAACACTGAAGCTTTCTTT. Translated: CSARGKLTNTEAFF.

This clonotype appeared many times. This chain joins TRBV12-3 or TRBV12-4 and TRBJ2-5, with TRBD2 matching 9 bases. The CDR3 totals 15 residues. The V gene end was trimmed by 6 bases and the J gene end by 5 bases; junction bases not matched to a gene: 10. CDR3 amino acids: CASSPSGGYRETQYF. As DNA, the CDR3 is TGTGCCAGCAGCCCCAGCGGGGGGTATCGGGAGACCCAGTACTTC.

This clonotype was seen ten or more times. This chain links TRBV28 with TRBJ2-7; 7 nucleotides agree with TRBD2. Germline values: CDR1 MDHEN, CDR2 SYDVKM. This CDR3 is built from 14 residues. The junction had 14 bases not matched to a gene; V was cut back by 6 bases and J by 9 bases. The CDR3 sequence: CASRVAGDQMGQYF. The CDR3 coding sequence is TGTGCCAGCAGAGTCGCGGGGGACCAAATGGGGCAGTACTTC.

At least ten counts were recorded for this clonotype. CDR3 nucleotide sequence: TGTGCCAGCAGCACCATAGGAGGGATAGGTGAGCAGTTCTTC. It specifies CASSTIGGIGEQFF. This sequence joins TRBV7-9 and TRBJ2-1, with TRBD2 as a possible D gene (6 bases). V lost 5 bases and J 9 bases, leaving 17 bases between the germline ends. The CDR3 totals 14 residues. CDR1 is SEHNR, CDR2 FQNEAQ, per germline (reference sequence).

This clonotype was seen repeatedly, ten times or more. The chain recombines TRBV21-1 with TRBJ1-1; TRBD1 reflects the table's D call only, with no check against the DNA. TRBV21-1 is a pseudogene. The CDR3 covers 14 residues. CDR3 protein: CASSTTGRMAEAFF. In DNA form, the CDR3 reads TGTGCCAGCAGCACCACAGGGAGAATGGCTGAAGCTTTCTTT.

There are many counts of this clonotype. CDR3 sequence: CASSSGQDVYGYTF. CDR3 sequence (DNA): TGTGCCAGCAGTTCGGGACAGGACGTCTATGGCTACACCTTC. The rearrangement links TRBV28 to TRBJ1-2; 8 nucleotides match TRBD1. This CDR3 contains 14 residues. The V and J ends lost 4 bases and 4 bases, in that order; junction bases with no gene match: 5. Germline V gene data show CDR1 as MDHEN and CDR2 as SYDVKM.

This clonotype was picked up many times. This chain links TRBV27 with TRBJ1-3; D is unclear. This CDR3 spans 14 amino acids. The germline CDR1 and CDR2 sequences are MNHEY and SMNVEV (reference sequence). The germline V and J ends were trimmed by 4 bases and 2 bases, with 9 bases remaining between them. Here the CDR3 DNA reads TGTGCCAGCAGTTCTACCCGAACTGGAAACACCATATATTTT. This gives the protein CASSSTRTGNTIYF.

This clonotype was recorded many times. The V gene is TRBV9, the J gene TRBJ2-3, with 8 bases identical to TRBD2. This CDR3 region has 15 residues. The junction had 6 bases not matched to a gene; V was cut back by 3 bases and J by 3 bases. CDR1 SGDLS and CDR2 YYNGEE come from the germline V gene. CDR3 loop: CASSDSAGETDTQYF. The CDR3 nucleotides read TGTGCCAGCAGCGATTCAGCGGGAGAAACAGATACGCAGTATTTT.

In its sample, this clonotype was seen many times. The chain uses TRBV20-1 and TRBJ2-5; the D gene is possibly TRBD2 (5 bases). This CDR3 region has 13 residues. The V end was cut by 6 bases, the J end by 4 bases, with 15 bases between. The V gene's germline CDR1 is DFQATT and CDR2 SNEGSKA (reference sequence). The CDR3 loop is CSAPRGLTETQYF. The CDR3 DNA is TGCAGTGCCCCCCGGGGATTGACAGAGACCCAGTACTTC.

The chain carries TRBV9 and TRBJ1-2, with D perhaps TRBD1 (5 bases). V dropped 0 bases and J dropped 2 bases, with 8 bases sitting between them. The CDR3 has 14 residues. Germline values: CDR1 SGDLS, CDR2 YYNGEE. The CDR3 DNA reads as TGTGCCAGCAGCGTAGATCCAGGGAACTATGGCTACACCTTC. This codes for CASSVDPGNYGYTF.